The 4 T cell receptor beta chains presented below share a single source sample, sequenced in a study of T cells after yellow fever vaccination. TCRdb analysed the 5' RACE reads with MiXCR anew, one entry per CDR3 protein. This sample yields fewer than 400,000 distinct CDR3 sequences, of which roughly 10% are seen a single time; 3% to 3.5% belongs to the top ten. The sequences come from CD4+ T cells sorted from PBMCs, collected 45 days after the yellow fever booster vaccination. Receptor source: a man between 18 and 29 years old who received the YFV17D yellow fever vaccine.

The gene calls are TRBV29-1 and TRBJ1-1, with unresolved D. V lost 4 bases and J 0 bases, leaving 12 bases between the germline ends. Germline loops: CDR1 SQVTM, CDR2 ANQGSEA. CDR3 size: 14 residues. The CDR3 is CSVVDPGMNTEAFF. The CDR3 region has the DNA TGCAGCGTTGTAGATCCGGGGATGAACACTGAAGCTTTCTTT.

This clonotype was seen more than once but under ten times. The rearrangement uses TRBV15 and TRBJ2-1; 7 bases are a match to TRBD2. The CDR3 is 17 amino acids. Germline CDR1 and CDR2: LNHNV and YYDKDF (reference sequence). V was clipped by 1 base and J by 2 bases; unmatched bases: 8. DNA for the CDR3: TGTGCCACCAGCAGAGTGGGGGAGGGAGTGCCCTACAATGAGCAGTTCTTC. As protein: CATSRVGEGVPYNEQFF. The whole variable domain, filled in from reference TRBV15 and TRBJ2-1, reads DAMVIQNPRYQVTQFGKPVTLSCSQTLNHNVMYWYQQKSSQAPKLLFHYYDKDFNNEADTPDNFQSRRPNTSFCFLDIRSPGLGDTAMYLCATSRVGEGVPYNEQFFGPGTRLTVL.

This clonotype was counted at least ten times. The chain uses TRBV12-3 or TRBV12-4 and TRBJ2-7; D is uncertain. With 3 bases removed from V and 0 bases from J, the gap between germline ends came to 6 bases. This CDR3 region has 13 residues. CDR3 bases: TGTGCCAGCAGTTTGTGGGGCTCCTACGAGCAGTACTTC. Its translation: CASSLWGSYEQYF.

The V gene is TRBV6-5, the J gene TRBJ1-1, with 8 bases fitting TRBD1. After removal of 3 bases from V and 5 bases from J, the junction contained 14 bases not matched to a gene. In germline, CDR1 is MNHEY, CDR2 SVGAGI. CDR3 length equals 17 residues. The CDR3 DNA follows: TGTGCCAGCAGTTATTCCCTCTTGACAGGGGTAGGGACTGAAGCTTTCTTT. Protein sequence: CASSYSLLTGVGTEAFF.